The rows below give T cell receptor beta chains drawn from one sample of a study of CD8+ T cells in alopecia areata. Assay used: immunoSEQ multiplex PCR; TCRdb lists only in-frame clones, some missing. Altogether approximately 210,000 clones are present, 50% to 60% being singletons, with the ten largest covering approximately 3.4%. The input for sequencing was CD4+ T cells sorted from blood, taken at week 4, from a patient treated with tofacitinib. The receptors shown here come from a human donor with alopecia areata. CDR3s include the opening cysteine and the closing phenylalanine or tryptophan. The D gene is left open where the match is weak. Some rows mark clone size as missing; the rest say once, few, many or name a class of expanded clone.

clone size,D gene,V gene,J gene,CDR3 DNA,CDR3 protein
.,TRBD1,TRBV29-1,TRBJ2-2,TGCAGCGCCAGGACAGGGGATAACACCGGGGAGCTGTTTTTT,CSARTGDNTGELFF
few,TRBD2,TRBV28,TRBJ2-5,TGTGCCAGCACCCCCCCGGGGGGGGCCGGGGAGACCCAGTACTTC,CASTPPGGAGETQYF
few,TRBD1,TRBV23-1,TRBJ1-1,TGCGCCAGCAGTATAACAGGGGACACTGAAGCTTTCTTT,CASSITGDTEAFF
.,.,TRBV30,TRBJ1-1,TGTGCCTGGAGCCCTCACTCAAACACTGAAGCTTTCTTT,CAWSPHSNTEAFF
.,TRBD1,TRBV7-2,TRBJ1-2,TGTGCCAGCAGCCTAGGGACAGGGGTTAACTATGGCTACACCTTC,CASSLGTGVNYGYTF
.,.,TRBV28,TRBJ2-3,TGTGCCAGCAGTTATATATCGGGGCGCCTCACAGATACGCAGTATTTT,CASSYISGRLTDTQYF
.,TRBD1,TRBV5-6,TRBJ2-1,TGTGCCAGCAGCCGGGACAGGGGGCGGAATGAGCAGTTCTTC,CASSRDRGRNEQFF
few,.,TRBV9,TRBJ1-2,TGTGCCAGCAGCGTAGGGGCATCAGGGATAGACTATGGCTACACCTTC,CASSVGASGIDYGYTF
.,.,TRBV29-1,TRBJ1-2,TGCAGCGTGGCGGAAGCTAACTATGGCTACACCTTC,CSVAEANYGYTF
.,TRBD1,TRBV5-1,TRBJ2-5,TGCGCCAGCAGCCCCCGGGACAGGGGAAAAGAGACCCAGTACTTC,CASSPRDRGKETQYF
few,.,TRBV18,TRBJ2-1,TGTGCCAGCTCACTAGTCCCAGGGGAGGCCGTGAGTGAGCAGTTCTTC,CASSLVPGEAVSEQFF
few,.,TRBV19,TRBJ2-2,TGTGCCAGTAGTATTCAGGGGACGAACACCGGGGAGCTGTTTTTT,CASSIQGTNTGELFF
.,.,TRBV29-1,TRBJ1-1,TGCAGCGTTGAAGTAAGGGGCAACACTGAAGCTTTCTTT,CSVEVRGNTEAFF
few,.,TRBV5-1,TRBJ2-1,TGCGCCAGCAGCTTGAGGGCAACCTACAATGAGCAGTTCTTC,CASSLRATYNEQFF
.,.,TRBV7-6,TRBJ2-7,TGTGCCAGCGGGACAACCGCCCACGAGCAGTACTTC,CASGTTAHEQYF
few,.,TRBV6-5,TRBJ2-4,TGTGCCAGCAGTGTCCAGGGGGGTAACATTCAGTACTTC,CASSVQGGNIQYF
few,.,TRBV7-8,TRBJ2-1,TGTGCCAGCAGCTTAACTCGGACGGGGCCGGGCAATGAGCAGTTCTTC,CASSLTRTGPGNEQFF
.,.,TRBV5-1,TRBJ1-3,TGCGCCAGCAGCTTGTATCAGGGGAGAGGAAACACCATATATTTT,CASSLYQGRGNTIYF
.,TRBD2,TRBV6-6,TRBJ2-1,TGTGCCAGCAGCCCCGGGGGGATGGTCAATGAGCAGTTCTTC,CASSPGGMVNEQFF
.,.,TRBV28,TRBJ1-2,TGTGCCAGCAAGGTCCCCTCTGGCTACACCTTC,CASKVPSGYTF
.,TRBD1,TRBV6-5,TRBJ1-2,TGTGCCAGCAGAAAGGGGACAGGGGCGGTTGGCTACACCTTC,CASRKGTGAVGYTF
.,.,TRBV29-1,TRBJ2-5,TGCAGCGGGGGGGCAACAAAGGAGACCCAGTACTTC,CSGGATKETQYF
.,.,TRBV4-1,TRBJ2-2,TGCGCCAGCAGCCAAGCGACAAGCGGAGGGAACACCGGGGAGCTGTTTTTT,CASSQATSGGNTGELFF
.,TRBD2,TRBV27,TRBJ2-7,TGTGCCAGCAGTACTAGCGGGGGATCCTACGAGCAGTACTTC,CASSTSGGSYEQYF
.,.,TRBV28,TRBJ1-1,TGTGCCAGCAGCCCCCAAGCTTTCTTT,CASSPQAFF
few,TRBD1,TRBV28,TRBJ2-4,TGTGCCAGCGGACCCCCCCCGGGACAGAAAAACATTCAGTACTTC,CASGPPPGQKNIQYF
.,TRBD1,TRBV5-6,TRBJ2-2,TGTGCCAGCAAAGCGACAGGGGCCTTTTATGGCACCGGGGAGCTGTTTTTT,CASKATGAFYGTGELFF
.,TRBD1,TRBV29-1,TRBJ1-5,TGCAGCGCGACAGGGAAAGATAGCAATCAGCCCCAGCATTTT,CSATGKDSNQPQHF
.,.,TRBV7-9,TRBJ2-3,TGTGCCAGCAGCAAAGGTCAGGATACGCAGTATTTT,CASSKGQDTQYF
.,.,TRBV4-1,TRBJ2-2,TGCGCCAGCAGCCAAGTCCTGGCGGCCCTTAACACCGGGGAGCTGTTTTTT,CASSQVLAALNTGELFF
.,TRBD1,TRBV30,TRBJ1-1,TGTGCCTGGAGTGTACAGGGCAGGGGGTCCGCTGAAGCTTTCTTT,CAWSVQGRGSAEAFF
.,.,TRBV5-1,TRBJ2-6,TGCGCCAGCAGCCCCTCCTCTGGGGCCAACGTCCTGACTTTC,CASSPSSGANVLTF
.,.,TRBV30,TRBJ1-1,TGTGCCTGGAATAAACAGGGGAACACTGAAGCTTTCTTT,CAWNKQGNTEAFF
.,.,TRBV5-6,TRBJ1-6,TGTGCCAGCAGCCCGGACGGGGTGTTACGGAATTCACCCCTCCACTTT,CASSPDGVLRNSPLHF
.,TRBD1,TRBV30,TRBJ2-7,TGTGCCTGGAGCCGGGACAGGTTCAATGAGCAGTACTTC,CAWSRDRFNEQYF
.,.,TRBV19,TRBJ1-5,TGTGCCAGTAGTAAGGCCCTCGCGCCCCAGCATTTT,CASSKALAPQHF
.,.,TRBV25-1,TRBJ1-2,TGTGCCAGCGGCAGGTCAGGGGACTATGGCTACACCTTC,CASGRSGDYGYTF
.,.,TRBV25-1,TRBJ2-7,TGTGCCAGCAGTGCTCTAAACAGGCCCTACGAGCAGTACTTC,CASSALNRPYEQYF
.,.,TRBV5-1,TRBJ1-6,TGCGCCAGCAGCTTGGACAGGGTTCATTCACCCCTCCACTTT,CASSLDRVHSPLHF
.,.,TRBV7-2,TRBJ2-1,TGTGCCAGCAGCTTAGAGGCAGAGACCTACAATGAGCAGTTCTTC,CASSLEAETYNEQFF
once,TRBD1,TRBV29-1,TRBJ1-6,TGCAGCGTACGGGGACAGGGGACGAATTCACCCCTCCACTTT,CSVRGQGTNSPLHF
.,.,TRBV7-2,TRBJ2-5,TGTGCCAGCAGCTTATTGGGGGGGCCTGAGGAGACCCAGTACTTC,CASSLLGGPEETQYF
.,TRBD2,TRBV29-1,TRBJ2-5,TGCAGCGAATTTAGCGGGGGGCAGGAGACCCAGTACTTC,CSEFSGGQETQYF
few,.,TRBV14,TRBJ2-2,TGTGCCAGCAGCCAAGATCCTTACAGGGTGGGAACCGGGGAGCTGTTTTTT,CASSQDPYRVGTGELFF
.,.,TRBV7-7,TRBJ2-3,TGTGCTAGCAGCCCGAACACAGATACGCAGTATTTT,CASSPNTDTQYF